Below, 3 T cell receptor beta chains from the same sample are listed, as sequenced in a study of shared clonotypes between healthy human individuals. Clones were read by immunoSEQ multiplex PCR, and TCRdb kept only the in-frame ones, dropping some. The sample has 2 million to 2.5 million clones, 90% to 95% seen once. The sequencing input was naive CD4+ T cells from PBMCs. Sample subset: CD45RA+ positively selected. Every receptor here comes from a man between 18 and 29 years old in good health. Some clones in this sample may be carry-over from other donors' samples.

The V and J genes are TRBV5-8 and TRBJ1-2; D remains ambiguous. Germline CDR1 reads SGHTS; CDR2 reads YDEGEE. Trimming removed 1 base at V and 0 bases at J, with 13 bases between. The CDR3 loop spans 16 amino acids. The CDR3 bases are TGTGCCAGCAGCTTGCGAACCATTGACTCTAACTATGGCTACACCTTC. Translated: CASSLRTIDSNYGYTF.

The rearrangement links TRBV30 to TRBJ2-2; perhaps TRBD1 as D (6 bases). The V end was cut by 4 bases, the J end by 7 bases, with 13 bases between. Germline CDR1 reads GTSNPN; CDR2 reads SVGIG (reference sequence). CDR3 size: 13 residues. Written as DNA, the CDR3 is TGTGCCTGGACGACAGGCGCGAGCGGGGAGCTGTTTTTT. Protein: CAWTTGASGELFF.

This clone appeared a single time. The rearrangement joins TRBV7-8 to TRBJ2-1; 7 nucleotides agree with TRBD2. The germline CDR1 and CDR2 sequences are SGHVS and FQNEAQ. V shed 8 bases, J shed 4 bases, and the junction held 5 bases outside the gene matches. The CDR3 extends over 13 amino acids. This CDR3 is CASSPGGYNEQFF. CDR3 nucleotides: TGTGCCAGCTCCCCCGGGGGGTACAATGAGCAGTTCTTC.